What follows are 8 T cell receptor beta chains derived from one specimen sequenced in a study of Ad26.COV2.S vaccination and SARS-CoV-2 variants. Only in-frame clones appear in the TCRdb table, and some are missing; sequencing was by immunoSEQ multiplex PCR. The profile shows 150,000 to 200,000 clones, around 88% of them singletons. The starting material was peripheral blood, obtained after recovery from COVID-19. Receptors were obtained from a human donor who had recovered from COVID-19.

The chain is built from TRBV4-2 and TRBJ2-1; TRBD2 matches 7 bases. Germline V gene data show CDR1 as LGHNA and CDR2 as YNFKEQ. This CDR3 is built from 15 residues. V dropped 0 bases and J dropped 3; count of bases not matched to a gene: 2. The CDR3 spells CASSQDLADYNEQFF. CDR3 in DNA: TGTGCCAGCAGCCAAGATCTAGCGGACTACAATGAGCAGTTCTTC.

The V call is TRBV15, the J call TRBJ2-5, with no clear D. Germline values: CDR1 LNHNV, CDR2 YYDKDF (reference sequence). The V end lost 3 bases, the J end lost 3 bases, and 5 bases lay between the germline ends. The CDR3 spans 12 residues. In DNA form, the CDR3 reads TGTGCCACCAGCAGGTTGGAAGAGACCCAGTACTTC. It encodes CATSRLEETQYF.

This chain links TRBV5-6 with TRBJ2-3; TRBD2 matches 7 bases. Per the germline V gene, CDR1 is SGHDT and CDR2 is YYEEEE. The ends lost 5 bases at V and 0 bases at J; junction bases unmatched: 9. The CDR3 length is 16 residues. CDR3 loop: CASSLKAGTSTDTQYF. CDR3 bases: TGTGCCAGCAGTCTCAAAGCGGGGACGAGCACAGATACGCAGTATTTT.

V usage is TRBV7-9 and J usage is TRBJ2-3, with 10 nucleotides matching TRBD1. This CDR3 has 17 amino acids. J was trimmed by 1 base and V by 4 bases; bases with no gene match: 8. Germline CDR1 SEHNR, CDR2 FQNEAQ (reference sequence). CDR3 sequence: CASSSGGQGIGTDTQYF. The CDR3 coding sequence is TGTGCCAGCAGCTCGGGGGGACAGGGGATCGGCACAGATACGCAGTATTTT.

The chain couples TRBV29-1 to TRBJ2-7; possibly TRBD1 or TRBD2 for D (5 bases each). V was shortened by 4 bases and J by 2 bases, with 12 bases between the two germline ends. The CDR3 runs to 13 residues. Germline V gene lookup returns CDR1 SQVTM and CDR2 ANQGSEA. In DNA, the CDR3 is TGCAGCGTTGTCGGGGCGGCTCCCTACGAGCAGTACTTC. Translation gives CSVVGAAPYEQYF.

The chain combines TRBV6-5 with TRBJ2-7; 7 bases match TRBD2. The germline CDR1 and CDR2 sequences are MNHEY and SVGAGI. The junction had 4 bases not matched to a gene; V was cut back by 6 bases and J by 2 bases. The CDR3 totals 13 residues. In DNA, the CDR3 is TGTGCCAGCAGCCGGGGGGAAACCTACGAGCAGTACTTC. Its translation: CASSRGETYEQYF.

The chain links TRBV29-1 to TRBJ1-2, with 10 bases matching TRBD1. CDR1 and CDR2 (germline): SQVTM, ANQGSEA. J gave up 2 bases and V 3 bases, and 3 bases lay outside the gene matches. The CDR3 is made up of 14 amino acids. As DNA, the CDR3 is TGCAGCGTTGATAGGGACAGGGGCAACTATGGCTACACCTTC. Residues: CSVDRDRGNYGYTF.

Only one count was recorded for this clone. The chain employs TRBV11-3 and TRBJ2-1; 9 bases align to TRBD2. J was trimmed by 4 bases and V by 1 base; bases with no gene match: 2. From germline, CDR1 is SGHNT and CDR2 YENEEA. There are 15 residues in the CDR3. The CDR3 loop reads CASSLGLAGYNEQFF. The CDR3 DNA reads TGTGCCAGCAGCTTAGGGCTAGCGGGGTACAATGAGCAGTTCTTC.